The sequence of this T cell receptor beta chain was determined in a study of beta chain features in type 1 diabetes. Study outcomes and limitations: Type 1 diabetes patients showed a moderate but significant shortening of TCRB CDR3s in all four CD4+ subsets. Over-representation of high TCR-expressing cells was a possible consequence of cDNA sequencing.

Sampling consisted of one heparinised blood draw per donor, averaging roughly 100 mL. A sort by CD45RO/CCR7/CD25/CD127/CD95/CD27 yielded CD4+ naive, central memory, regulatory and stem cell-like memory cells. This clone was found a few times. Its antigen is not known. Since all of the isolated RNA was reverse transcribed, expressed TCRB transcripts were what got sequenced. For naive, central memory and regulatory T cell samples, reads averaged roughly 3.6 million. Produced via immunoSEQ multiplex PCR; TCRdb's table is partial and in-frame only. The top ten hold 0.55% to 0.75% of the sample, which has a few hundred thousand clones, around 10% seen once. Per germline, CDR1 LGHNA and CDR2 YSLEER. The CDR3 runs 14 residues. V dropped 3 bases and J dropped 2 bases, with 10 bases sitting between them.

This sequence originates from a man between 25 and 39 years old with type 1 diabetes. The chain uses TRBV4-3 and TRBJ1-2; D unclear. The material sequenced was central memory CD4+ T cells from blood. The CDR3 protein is CASSQTDGNYGYTF. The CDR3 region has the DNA TGCGCCAGCAGCCAGACCGACGGGAACTATGGCTACACCTTC.